One sample yielded the 20 T cell receptor beta chains listed below, sequenced in a study of T-cell memory formation after mild COVID-19. MiXCR, run by TCRdb on the 5' RACE reads, gives a single entry per CDR3 protein. The sample contains roughly 200,000 distinct CDR3 sequences, around 16% of which appear only once. The sequenced sample consisted of PBMCs or a T cell subset sorted from them (not recorded which). The receptor source for this set is an adult woman who had mild COVID-19 (a few samples of this study predate the infection). Cell type and time point are not known.

This sequence joins TRBV20-1 and TRBJ2-3; 7 bases are shared with TRBD1. Germline loops: CDR1 DFQATT, CDR2 SNEGSKA (reference sequence). V lost 6 bases, J lost 2 bases, and 8 bases stayed unmatched. The CDR3 has 14 amino acids. CDR3 sequence (DNA): TGCAGTGCATCGACAGGGTTCGACACAGATACGCAGTATTTT. This sequence encodes CSASTGFDTDTQYF.

This clonotype was observed a handful of times. The CDR3 protein is CASSDLSSGGYEQYF. CDR3 nucleotide sequence: TGTGCCAGCAGCGACCTCTCTAGCGGGGGTTACGAGCAGTACTTC. The chain is built from TRBV3-1 and TRBJ2-7; 10 bases fit TRBD2. CDR3 size: 15 residues. Germline CDR1 reads LGHDT; CDR2 reads YNNKEL (reference sequence). V gave up 5 bases and J gave up 4 bases; unmatched junction bases: 8.

The chain has TRBV7-2 and TRBJ2-1, with D possibly matching TRBD2 (5 bases). CDR1 is SGHTA, CDR2 FQGNSA, per germline. This CDR3 has 13 amino acids. Between the trimmed V and J ends, which lost 4 bases and 6 bases, there was a span of 10 bases. CDR3 loop: CASSSTRINEQFF. The CDR3 DNA follows: TGTGCCAGCAGCTCAACTAGGATCAATGAGCAGTTCTTC. The complete variable domain, with remaining parts taken from reference TRBV7-2 and TRBJ2-1, reads GAGVSQSPSNKVTEKGKDVELRCDPISGHTALYWYRQSLGQGLEFLIYFQGNSAPDKSGLPSDRFSAERTGGSVSTLTIQRTQQEDSAVYLCASSSTRINEQFFGPGTRLTVL.

The chain employs TRBV7-9 and TRBJ2-1; D is ambiguous. Trimming removed 5 bases at V and 5 bases at J, with 10 bases between. Germline V gene sequence: CDR1 SEHNR, CDR2 FQNEAQ (reference sequence). The CDR3 is 13 residues long. This CDR3 reads CASSRAGHNEQFF. The CDR3 DNA follows: TGTGCCAGCAGCCGTGCAGGCCACAATGAGCAGTTCTTC.

This chain connects TRBV3-1 to TRBJ2-1; 8 bases are shared with TRBD1. This CDR3 has 15 residues. Trimming at V came to 1 base and at J to 11 bases, leaving 10 bases not matched to a gene. Germline V gene sequence: CDR1 LGHDT, CDR2 YNNKEL (reference sequence). This CDR3 reads CASSQGTGGRNQQFF. CDR3 DNA sequence: TGTGCCAGCAGCCAAGGTACAGGGGGACGGAATCAGCAGTTCTTC.

The chain combines TRBV5-1 with TRBJ1-2; 10 nucleotides line up with TRBD1. The CDR3 consists of 18 residues. J was trimmed by 4 bases and V by 4 bases; bases with no gene match: 16. Per germline, CDR1 SGHRS and CDR2 YFSETQ. CDR3 sequence reads: CASSRTSGTGVSFYGYTF. CDR3 sequence (DNA): TGCGCCAGCAGCCGGACTTCCGGGACAGGGGTATCTTTCTATGGCTACACCTTC.

By proportion, this clonotype is medium-sized. This chain connects TRBV20-1 to TRBJ1-5; 9 bases map to TRBD1. Germline loops: CDR1 DFQATT, CDR2 SNEGSKA (reference sequence). V lost 6 bases to trimming and J lost 4 bases; unmatched junction nucleotides: 13. The CDR3 runs 16 residues. In nucleotides, the CDR3 is TGCAGTGCCCTCTACGCTGGGGACAGGGAAAATCAGCCCCAGCATTTT. As protein: CSALYAGDRENQPQHF.

This clonotype has at least ten counts. The rearrangement joins TRBV12-3 or TRBV12-4 to TRBJ1-6; D is unclear. The V end was cut by 5 bases, the J end by 5 bases, with 7 bases between. The CDR3 length is 13 residues. CDR3 bases: TGTGCCAGCAGTCGGACGGATAATTCACCCCTCCACTTT. This sequence encodes CASSRTDNSPLHF.

This chain links TRBV4-3 with TRBJ2-7; maybe TRBD2 (6 bases). The CDR3 is 16 residues long. The germline gives CDR1 LGHNA, CDR2 YSLEER. The ends were cut back, 0 bases at V and 2 bases at J, with 14 bases in the middle. CDR3 DNA sequence: TGCGCCAGCAGCCAAGATTACGCGGGACTCGCCTACGAGCAGTACTTC. The encoded protein is CASSQDYAGLAYEQYF.

This clonotype was observed a handful of times. The CDR3 is CASSPRTAYEQYF. CDR3 in DNA: TGTGCCAGCAGTCCCCGGACAGCCTACGAGCAGTACTTC. This chain connects TRBV12-3 or TRBV12-4 to TRBJ2-7, with D possibly being TRBD1 (6 bases). The CDR3 sequence is 13 residues long. Trimming removed 5 bases from V and 2 bases from J, with 10 bases in between.

The CDR3 DNA reads as TGTGCCAGCAGTCCCCCTATGAACACTGAAGCTTTCTTT. This gives the protein CASSPPMNTEAFF. This chain joins TRBV27 and TRBJ1-1; no clear D. The CDR3 contains 13 residues. From germline, CDR1 is MNHEY and CDR2 SMNVEV (reference sequence). Deletions cut 5 bases from V and 0 bases from J, with 7 bases between.

This clonotype was picked up a small number of times. The CDR3 DNA follows: TGCGCCAGCAGCTCCCAGGGCTATACGCAGTATTTT. Protein sequence: CASSSQGYTQYF. The chain employs TRBV5-1 and TRBJ2-3; a possible D gene is TRBD1 (5 bases). CDR3 length equals 12 residues. The V end was cut by 3 bases, the J end by 7 bases, with 9 bases between. CDR1 and CDR2 (germline): SGHRS, YFSETQ.

The V call is TRBV10-3, the J call TRBJ1-1; D is unclear. Germline CDR1 is ENHRY and CDR2 is SYGVKD. V shed 3 bases and J shed 3 bases, with 8 bases lying between them. The length of the CDR3 is 13 residues. The CDR3 loop reads CAISDPVDTEAFF. DNA of the CDR3: TGTGCCATCAGTGACCCCGTGGACACTGAAGCTTTCTTT.

This clonotype was detected only a few times. This chain joins TRBV11-2 and TRBJ1-6; D remains ambiguous. The CDR3 contains 15 residues. Germline CDR1 reads SGHAT; CDR2 reads FQNNGV. The V end lost 3 bases, the J end lost 2 bases, and 8 bases lay between the germline ends. CDR3: CASSLGSTYNSPLHF. The CDR3 DNA sequence: TGTGCCAGCAGCTTGGGGAGTACCTATAATTCACCCCTCCACTTT.

The V call is TRBV12-3 or TRBV12-4, the J call TRBJ2-5, with D uncertain. The length of the CDR3 is 13 residues. The V end lost 1 base, the J end lost 3 bases, and 6 bases lay between the germline ends. The DNA for the CDR3 is TGTGCCAGCAGTTTAGGACTCGAAGAGACCCAGTACTTC. This translates into CASSLGLEETQYF.

In its sample, this clonotype was seen a few times. The chain carries TRBV5-1 and TRBJ2-3; 12 nucleotides align to TRBD1. The J segment lost 2 bases and the V segment lost 9 bases, leaving 16 bases of the junction unmatched. The germline CDR1 and CDR2 sequences are SGHRS and YFSETQ. CDR3 size: 18 residues. The CDR3 DNA reads as TGCGCCACGGCCCGGGACAGGGGGCCCCTCGGGCCCACAGATACGCAGTATTTT. Its protein is CATARDRGPLGPTDTQYF.

This clonotype has a handful of counts. The chain is built from TRBV2 and TRBJ2-7; a weak D match, TRBD1 (6 bases). Trimming removed 7 bases at V and 3 bases at J, with 13 bases between. Per the germline V gene, CDR1 is SNHLY and CDR2 is FYNNEI. The CDR3 is 13 amino acids. The CDR3 coding sequence is TGTGCCAGCAACGGCCAGGGGCACTACGAGCAGTACTTC. Protein sequence: CASNGQGHYEQYF.

The chain joins TRBV3-1 to TRBJ2-3; 7 bases are a match to TRBD1. The V and J ends lost 7 bases and 2 bases, in that order; junction bases with no gene match: 9. The CDR3 spans 15 residues. The germline CDR1 and CDR2 sequences are LGHDT and YNNKEL (reference sequence). Here the CDR3 DNA reads TGTGCCAGCACCATTACGGGACAGCTCACAGATACGCAGTATTTT. It encodes CASTITGQLTDTQYF.

This chain joins TRBV3-1 and TRBJ2-5, with 8 bases lining up with TRBD2. CDR3 length: 16 amino acids. With 4 bases clipped from V and 4 bases from J, the junction kept 11 bases outside the gene matches. Germline loops: CDR1 LGHDT, CDR2 YNNKEL (reference sequence). CDR3 residues: CASSLGAGLAGETQYF. CDR3 DNA sequence: TGTGCCAGCAGCCTTGGAGCGGGGCTAGCGGGAGAGACCCAGTACTTC.

This clonotype was observed a few times. V gene TRBV6-5 combines with J gene TRBJ1-1, with 9 bases fitting TRBD1. The V gene's germline CDR1 is MNHEY and CDR2 SVGAGI. The CDR3 is made up of 14 amino acids. The ends lost 5 bases at V and 0 bases at J; junction bases unmatched: 1. CDR3 region: CASSRDRVNTEAFF. The CDR3, as DNA: TGTGCCAGCAGTAGGGACAGGGTGAACACTGAAGCTTTCTTT.